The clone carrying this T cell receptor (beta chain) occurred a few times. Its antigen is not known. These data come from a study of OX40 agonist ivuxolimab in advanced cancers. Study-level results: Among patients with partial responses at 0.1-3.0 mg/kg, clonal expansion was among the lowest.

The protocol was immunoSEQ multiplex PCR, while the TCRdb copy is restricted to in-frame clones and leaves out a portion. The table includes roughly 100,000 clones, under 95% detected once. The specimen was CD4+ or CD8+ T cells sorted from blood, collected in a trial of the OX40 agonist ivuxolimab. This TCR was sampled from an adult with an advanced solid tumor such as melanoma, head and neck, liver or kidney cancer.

This chain's CDR3 is CASSEEGSTEAFF. CDR3 nucleotides: TGTGCCAGCAGTGAAGAAGGAAGCACTGAAGCTTTCTTT. The genes are TRBV2 and TRBJ1-1; unclear D gene. This CDR3 has 13 residues. The germline V and J ends were trimmed by 1 base and 4 bases, with 7 bases remaining between them. The germline gives CDR1 SNHLY, CDR2 FYNNEI.